This T cell receptor beta chain appears in the sequencing data of a study of response to subunit inactivated influenza vaccine. Study-wide results and caveats: New T cells are recruited in small numbers by each seasonal influenza vaccination, according to the authors' suggestion.

The CDR3 length is 13 residues. The germline V gene has CDR1 MRHNA and CDR2 SNTAGT. The trim removed 7 bases at V and 10 bases at J, leaving 2 bases unmatched. In the case of this clonotype: Its specificity is unknown.

TCRdb recomputed calls from the RT-PCR reads with MiXCR, one row per CDR3 protein. The data show more than 200,000 distinct CDR3 sequences, 12% seen once. The J gene is TRBJ2-1, the V gene TRBV6-4; 15 bases are a match to TRBD2. The TCR originated in a man in his fifties who received an inactivated influenza vaccine. The source material was non-naive T cells sorted from PBMCs, sampled around 15 days before vaccination. CDR3 sequence (DNA): TGTGCCAGCACCGGACTAGCGGGGGGGGAGCAGTTCTTC. Protein sequence: CASTGLAGGEQFF.